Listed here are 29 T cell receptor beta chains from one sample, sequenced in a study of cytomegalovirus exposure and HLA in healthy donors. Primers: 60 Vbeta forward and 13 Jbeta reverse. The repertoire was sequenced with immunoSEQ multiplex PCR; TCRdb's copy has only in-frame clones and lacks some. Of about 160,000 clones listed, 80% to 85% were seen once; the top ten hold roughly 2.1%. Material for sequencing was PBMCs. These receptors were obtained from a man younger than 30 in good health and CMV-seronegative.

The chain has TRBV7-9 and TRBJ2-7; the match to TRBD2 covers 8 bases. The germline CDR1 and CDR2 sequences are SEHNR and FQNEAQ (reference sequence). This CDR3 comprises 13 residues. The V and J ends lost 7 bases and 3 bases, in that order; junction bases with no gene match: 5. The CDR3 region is CASTPGTSYEQYF. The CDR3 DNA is TGTGCCAGCACCCCGGGGACTAGCTACGAGCAGTACTTC.

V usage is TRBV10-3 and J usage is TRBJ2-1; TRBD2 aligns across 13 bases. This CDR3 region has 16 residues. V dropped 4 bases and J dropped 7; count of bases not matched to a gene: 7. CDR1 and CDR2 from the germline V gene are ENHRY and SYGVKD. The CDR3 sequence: CAISVRTSGSGNEQFF. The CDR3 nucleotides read TGTGCCATCAGTGTAAGGACTAGCGGGAGTGGGAATGAGCAGTTCTTC.

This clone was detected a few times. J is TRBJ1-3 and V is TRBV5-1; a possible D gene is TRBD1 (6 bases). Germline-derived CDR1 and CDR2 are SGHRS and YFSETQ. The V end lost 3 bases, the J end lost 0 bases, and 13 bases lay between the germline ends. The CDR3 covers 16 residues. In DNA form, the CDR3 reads TGCGCCAGCAGCTACGGGGACACCCTCTCTGGAAACACCATATATTTT. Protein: CASSYGDTLSGNTIYF. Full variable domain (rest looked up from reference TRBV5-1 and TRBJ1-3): KAGVTQTPRYLIKTRGQQVTLSCSPISGHRSVSWYQQTPGQGLQFLFEYFSETQRNKGNFPGRFSGRQFSNSRSEMNVSTLELGDSALYLCASSYGDTLSGNTIYFGEGSWLTVV.

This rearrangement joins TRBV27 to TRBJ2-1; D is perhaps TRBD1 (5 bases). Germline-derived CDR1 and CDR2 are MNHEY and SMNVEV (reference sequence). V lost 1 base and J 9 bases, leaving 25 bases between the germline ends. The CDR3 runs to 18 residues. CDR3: CASSLLRLGLSSPGEQFF. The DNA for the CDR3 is TGTGCCAGCAGTTTATTGCGTTTGGGGCTAAGTTCCCCCGGTGAGCAGTTCTTC.

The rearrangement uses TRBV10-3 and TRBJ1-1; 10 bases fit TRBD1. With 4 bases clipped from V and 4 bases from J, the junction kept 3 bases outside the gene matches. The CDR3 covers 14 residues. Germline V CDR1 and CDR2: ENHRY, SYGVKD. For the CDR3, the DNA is TGTGCCATCAGTGCCGGGACAGGGGCCACTGAAGCTTTCTTT. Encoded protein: CAISAGTGATEAFF.

The CDR3 reads CASRGTGYSEKLFF. The CDR3, as DNA: TGTGCCAGCAGAGGGACAGGGTATAGTGAAAAACTGTTTTTT. V and J are TRBV2 and TRBJ1-4; 9 bases align to TRBD1. Germline V gene data show CDR1 as SNHLY and CDR2 as FYNNEI. V lost 6 bases, J lost 7 bases, and 6 bases stayed unmatched. This CDR3 contains 14 residues.

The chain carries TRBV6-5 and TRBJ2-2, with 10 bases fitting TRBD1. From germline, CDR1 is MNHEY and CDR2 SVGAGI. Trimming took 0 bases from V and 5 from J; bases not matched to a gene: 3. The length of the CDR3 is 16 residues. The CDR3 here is CASSYSGTGDTGELFF. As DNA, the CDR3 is TGTGCCAGCAGTTACTCTGGGACAGGGGATACCGGGGAGCTGTTTTTT.

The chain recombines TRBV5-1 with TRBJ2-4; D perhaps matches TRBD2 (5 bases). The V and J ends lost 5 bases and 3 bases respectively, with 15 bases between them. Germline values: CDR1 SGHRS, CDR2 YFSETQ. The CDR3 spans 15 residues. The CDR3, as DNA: TGCGCCAGCAGTCCTTTGAGAGGGAACAAAAACATTCAGTACTTC. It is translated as CASSPLRGNKNIQYF. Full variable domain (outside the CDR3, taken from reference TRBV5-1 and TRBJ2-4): KAGVTQTPRYLIKTRGQQVTLSCSPISGHRSVSWYQQTPGQGLQFLFEYFSETQRNKGNFPGRFSGRQFSNSRSEMNVSTLELGDSALYLCASSPLRGNKNIQYFGAGTRLSVL.

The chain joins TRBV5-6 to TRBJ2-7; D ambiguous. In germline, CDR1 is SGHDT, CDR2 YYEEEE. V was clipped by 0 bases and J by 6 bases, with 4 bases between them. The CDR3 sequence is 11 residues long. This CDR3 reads CASSLGGEQYF. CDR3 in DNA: TGTGCCAGCAGCTTGGGAGGCGAGCAGTACTTC.

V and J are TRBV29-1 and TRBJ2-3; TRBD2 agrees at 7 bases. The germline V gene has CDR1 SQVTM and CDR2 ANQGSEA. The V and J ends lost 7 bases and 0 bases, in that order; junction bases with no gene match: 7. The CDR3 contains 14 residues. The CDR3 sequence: CSAGGFTSTDTQYF. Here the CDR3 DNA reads TGCAGCGCGGGGGGTTTCACTAGCACAGATACGCAGTATTTT.

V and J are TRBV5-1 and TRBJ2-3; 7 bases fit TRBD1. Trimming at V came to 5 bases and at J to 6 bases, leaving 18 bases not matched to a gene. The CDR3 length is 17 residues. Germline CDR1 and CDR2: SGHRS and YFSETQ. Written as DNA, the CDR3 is TGCGCCAGCAGGCGTAAACAGGGGCCGACCCTCACGGATACGCAGTATTTT. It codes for CASRRKQGPTLTDTQYF. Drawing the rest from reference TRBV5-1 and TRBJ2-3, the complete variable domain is KAGVTQTPRYLIKTRGQQVTLSCSPISGHRSVSWYQQTPGQGLQFLFEYFSETQRNKGNFPGRFSGRQFSNSRSEMNVSTLELGDSALYLCASRRKQGPTLTDTQYFGPGTRLTVL.

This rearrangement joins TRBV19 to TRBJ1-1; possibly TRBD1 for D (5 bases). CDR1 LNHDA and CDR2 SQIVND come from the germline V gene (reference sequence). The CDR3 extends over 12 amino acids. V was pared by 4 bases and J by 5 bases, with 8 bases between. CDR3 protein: CASSTGWTEAFF. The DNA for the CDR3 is TGTGCCAGTAGTACAGGGTGGACTGAAGCTTTCTTT.

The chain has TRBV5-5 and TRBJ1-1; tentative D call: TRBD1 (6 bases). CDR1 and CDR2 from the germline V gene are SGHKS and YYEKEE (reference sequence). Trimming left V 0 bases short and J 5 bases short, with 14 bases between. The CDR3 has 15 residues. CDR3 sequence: CASSLEGVRGTEAFF. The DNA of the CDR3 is TGTGCCAGCAGCTTGGAGGGGGTTCGTGGAACTGAAGCTTTCTTT.

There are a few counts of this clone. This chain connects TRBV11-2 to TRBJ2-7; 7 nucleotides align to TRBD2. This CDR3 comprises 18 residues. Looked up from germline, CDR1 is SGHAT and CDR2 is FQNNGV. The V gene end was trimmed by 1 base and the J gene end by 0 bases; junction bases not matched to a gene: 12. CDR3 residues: CASSLVAVGGILSYEQYF. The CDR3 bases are TGTGCCAGCAGCTTAGTCGCTGTCGGGGGGATCCTCTCCTACGAGCAGTACTTC.

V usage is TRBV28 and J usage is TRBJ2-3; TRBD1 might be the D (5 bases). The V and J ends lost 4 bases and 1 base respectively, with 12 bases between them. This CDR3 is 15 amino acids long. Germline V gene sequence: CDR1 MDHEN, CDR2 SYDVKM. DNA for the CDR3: TGTGCCAGCAGTTCCGGATCGACAGGCACAGATACGCAGTATTTT. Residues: CASSSGSTGTDTQYF.

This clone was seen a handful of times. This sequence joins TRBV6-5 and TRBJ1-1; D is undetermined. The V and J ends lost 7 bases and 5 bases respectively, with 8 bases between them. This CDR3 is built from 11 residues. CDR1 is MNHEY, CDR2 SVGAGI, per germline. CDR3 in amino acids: CASIGGTEAFF. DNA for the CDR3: TGTGCCAGCATCGGAGGAACTGAAGCTTTCTTT.

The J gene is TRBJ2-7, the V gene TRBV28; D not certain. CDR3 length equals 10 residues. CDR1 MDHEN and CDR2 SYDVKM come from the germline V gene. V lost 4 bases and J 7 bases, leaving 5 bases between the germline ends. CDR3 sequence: CASSSREQYF. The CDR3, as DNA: TGTGCCAGCAGTTCGAGGGAGCAGTACTTC.

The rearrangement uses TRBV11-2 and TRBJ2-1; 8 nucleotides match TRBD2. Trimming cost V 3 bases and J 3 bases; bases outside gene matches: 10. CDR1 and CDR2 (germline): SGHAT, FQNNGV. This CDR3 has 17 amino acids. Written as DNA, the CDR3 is TGTGCCAGCAGCTTCGCCGGGGGGGGCTTTGGCTACAATGAGCAGTTCTTC. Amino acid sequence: CASSFAGGGFGYNEQFF.

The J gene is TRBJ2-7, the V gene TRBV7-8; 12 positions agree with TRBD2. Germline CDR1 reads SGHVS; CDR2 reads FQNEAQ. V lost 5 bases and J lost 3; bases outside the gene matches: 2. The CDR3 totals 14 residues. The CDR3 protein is CASSMTSGSYEQYF. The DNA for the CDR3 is TGTGCCAGCAGCATGACTAGCGGGAGCTACGAGCAGTACTTC. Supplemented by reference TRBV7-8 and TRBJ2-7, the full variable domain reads GAGVSQSPRYKVAKRGQDVALRCDPISGHVSLFWYQQALGQGPEFLTYFQNEAQLDKSGLPSDRFFAERPEGSVSTLKIQRTQQEDSAVYLCASSMTSGSYEQYFGPGTRLTVT.

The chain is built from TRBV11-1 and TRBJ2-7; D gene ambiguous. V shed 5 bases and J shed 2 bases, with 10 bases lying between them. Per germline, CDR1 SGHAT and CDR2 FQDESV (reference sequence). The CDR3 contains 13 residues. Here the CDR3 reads CASSGSEAYEQYF. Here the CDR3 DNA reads TGTGCCAGCAGCGGCAGCGAGGCCTACGAGCAGTACTTC.

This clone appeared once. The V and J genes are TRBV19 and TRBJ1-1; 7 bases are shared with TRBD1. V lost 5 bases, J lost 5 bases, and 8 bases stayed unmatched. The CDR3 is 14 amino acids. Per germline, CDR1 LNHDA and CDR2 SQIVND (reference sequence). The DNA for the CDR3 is TGTGCCAGTAGTGCCACAGGGGAGTGGACTGAAGCTTTCTTT. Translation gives CASSATGEWTEAFF.

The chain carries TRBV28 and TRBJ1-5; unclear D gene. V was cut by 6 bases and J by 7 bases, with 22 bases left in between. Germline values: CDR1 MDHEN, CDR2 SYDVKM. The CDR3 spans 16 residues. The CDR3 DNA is TGTGCCAGCAGGCCGTCCGCGGGCGGTCGAAAACAGCCCCAGCATTTT. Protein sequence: CASRPSAGGRKQPQHF. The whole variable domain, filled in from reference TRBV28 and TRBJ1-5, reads DVKVTQSSRYLVKRTGEKVFLECVQDMDHENMFWYRQDPGLGLRLIYFSYDVKMKEKGDIPEGYSVSREKKERFSLILESASTNQTSMYLCASRPSAGGRKQPQHFGDGTRLSIL.

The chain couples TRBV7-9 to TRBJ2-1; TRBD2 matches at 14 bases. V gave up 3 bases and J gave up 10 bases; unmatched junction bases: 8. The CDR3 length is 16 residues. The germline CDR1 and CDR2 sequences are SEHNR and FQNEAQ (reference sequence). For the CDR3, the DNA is TGTGCCAGCAGCTTGACTAGCGGGAGGGCTGTTCGGGAGCAGTTCTTC. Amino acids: CASSLTSGRAVREQFF. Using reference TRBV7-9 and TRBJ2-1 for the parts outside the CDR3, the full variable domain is DTGVSQNPRHKITKRGQNVTFRCDPISEHNRLYWYRQTLGQGPEFLTYFQNEAQLEKSRLLSDRFSAERPKGSFSTLEIQRTEQGDSAMYLCASSLTSGRAVREQFFGPGTRLTVL.

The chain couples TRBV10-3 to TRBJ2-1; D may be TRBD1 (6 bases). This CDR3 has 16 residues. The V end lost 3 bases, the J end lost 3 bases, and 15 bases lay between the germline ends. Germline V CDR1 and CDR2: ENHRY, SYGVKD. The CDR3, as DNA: TGTGCCATCAGTGAATCCCACAGGGCTTACTACAATGAGCAGTTCTTC. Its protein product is CAISESHRAYYNEQFF.

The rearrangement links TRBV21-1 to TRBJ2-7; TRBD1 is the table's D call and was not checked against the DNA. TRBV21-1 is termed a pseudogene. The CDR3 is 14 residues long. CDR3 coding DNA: TGTGCCAGCAGCAGACAGCTACTCTCCTACGAGCAGTACTTC. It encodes CASSRQLLSYEQYF.

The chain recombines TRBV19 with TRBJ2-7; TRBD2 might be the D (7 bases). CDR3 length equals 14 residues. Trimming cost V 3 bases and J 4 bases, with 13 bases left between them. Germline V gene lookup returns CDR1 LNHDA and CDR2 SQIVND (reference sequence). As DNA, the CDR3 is TGTGCCAGTAGTATTGCGGGGGCGCCATACGAGCAGTACTTC. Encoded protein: CASSIAGAPYEQYF.

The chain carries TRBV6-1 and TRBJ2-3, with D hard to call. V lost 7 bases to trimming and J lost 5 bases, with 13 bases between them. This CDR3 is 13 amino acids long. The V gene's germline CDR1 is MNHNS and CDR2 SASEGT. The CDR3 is CASNKENKDTQYF. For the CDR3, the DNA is TGTGCCAGCAATAAGGAGAATAAAGATACGCAGTATTTT.

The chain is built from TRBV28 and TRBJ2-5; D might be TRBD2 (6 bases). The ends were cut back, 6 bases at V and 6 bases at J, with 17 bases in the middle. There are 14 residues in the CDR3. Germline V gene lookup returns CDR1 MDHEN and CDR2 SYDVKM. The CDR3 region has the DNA TGTGCCAGCAGACCCTCACTAGCCGGGAAGACCCAGTACTTC. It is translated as CASRPSLAGKTQYF. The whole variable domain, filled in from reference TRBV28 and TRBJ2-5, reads DVKVTQSSRYLVKRTGEKVFLECVQDMDHENMFWYRQDPGLGLRLIYFSYDVKMKEKGDIPEGYSVSREKKERFSLILESASTNQTSMYLCASRPSLAGKTQYFGPGTRLLVL.

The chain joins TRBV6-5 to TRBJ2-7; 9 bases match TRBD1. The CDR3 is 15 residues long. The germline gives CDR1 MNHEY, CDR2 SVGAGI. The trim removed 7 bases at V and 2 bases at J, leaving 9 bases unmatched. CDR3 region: CASKRPGTGTYEQYF. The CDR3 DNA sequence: TGTGCCAGCAAACGACCCGGGACAGGGACCTACGAGCAGTACTTC.